The 29 T cell receptor beta chains below all came from one sample that was sequenced in a study of shared clonotypes between healthy human individuals. The repertoire was sequenced with immunoSEQ multiplex PCR; TCRdb's copy has only in-frame clones and lacks some. The sample contains more than 400,000 clones, approximately 95% of which appear only once. The sample consisted of naive CD4+ T cells sorted from blood. The subset: CD45RA+ positively selected. These receptors originate from a young woman in good health.

V is TRBV19 and J is TRBJ2-7; 8 nucleotides agree with TRBD2. The CDR3 is made up of 17 amino acids. V trimming: 5 bases; J trimming: 3 bases; junction bases outside the gene matches: 15. Germline V gives CDR1 LNHDA, CDR2 SQIVND (reference sequence). The CDR3 loop is CASSLTTGLAGFYEQYF. The CDR3 DNA reads as TGTGCCAGTAGTCTCACGACTGGGCTAGCGGGTTTCTACGAGCAGTACTTC.

The rearrangement joins TRBV28 to TRBJ2-2; 10 nucleotides agree with TRBD1. The ends lost 4 bases at V and 3 bases at J; junction bases unmatched: 5. Per germline, CDR1 MDHEN and CDR2 SYDVKM. The CDR3 is 16 amino acids. DNA of the CDR3: TGTGCCAGCAGTTACCTAGGACAGGGGGACACCGGGGAGCTGTTTTTT. Translated: CASSYLGQGDTGELFF. Using reference TRBV28 and TRBJ2-2 for the parts outside the CDR3, the full variable domain is DVKVTQSSRYLVKRTGEKVFLECVQDMDHENMFWYRQDPGLGLRLIYFSYDVKMKEKGDIPEGYSVSREKKERFSLILESASTNQTSMYLCASSYLGQGDTGELFFGEGSRLTVL.

The chain is built from TRBV7-3 and TRBJ2-2; 7 positions match TRBD2. The length of the CDR3 is 15 residues. The germline CDR1 and CDR2 sequences are SGHTA and FQGTGA. V lost 7 bases to trimming and J lost 5 bases; unmatched junction nucleotides: 10. The CDR3 DNA sequence: TGTGCCAGCAAGGGGACTACCGTTTCTACCGGGGAGCTGTTTTTT. Protein sequence: CASKGTTVSTGELFF.

This chain uses TRBV18 with TRBJ2-7; TRBD2 aligns across 7 bases. Germline V gene data show CDR1 as KGHSH and CDR2 as LQKENI. The CDR3 contains 19 residues. Trimming cost V 0 bases and J 4 bases; bases outside gene matches: 18. Written as DNA, the CDR3 is TGTGCCAGCTCACCACCGCAGGCCCGAGCTAGCGGAAGATTATACGAGCAGTACTTC. The encoded protein is CASSPPQARASGRLYEQYF.

The chain has TRBV6-1 and TRBJ2-7; D call uncertain. The CDR3 is made up of 12 amino acids. The V end lost 1 base, the J end lost 12 bases, and 13 bases lay between the germline ends. Per germline, CDR1 MNHNS and CDR2 SASEGT. The CDR3 here is CASSEEQSWRYF. In DNA form, the CDR3 reads TGTGCCAGCAGTGAAGAGCAATCCTGGCGGTACTTC.

The rearrangement joins TRBV11-2 to TRBJ2-3; a possible D gene is TRBD1 (5 bases). Looked up from germline, CDR1 is SGHAT and CDR2 is FQNNGV. The CDR3 contains 17 residues. The V gene lost 1 base and the J gene lost 0 bases, with 14 bases spanning the gap. CDR3 nucleotides: TGTGCCAGCAGCTTAGTGGGGCAGGGTTTAAGCACAGATACGCAGTATTTT. The encoded protein is CASSLVGQGLSTDTQYF.

The rearrangement links TRBV28 to TRBJ2-3; 8 bases align to TRBD1. This CDR3 comprises 15 residues. The junction had 3 bases not matched to a gene; V was cut back by 3 bases and J by 1 base. The germline CDR1 and CDR2 sequences are MDHEN and SYDVKM. CDR3 bases: TGTGCCAGCAGTTTCCCGGGACAGGGCACAGATACGCAGTATTTT. Its translation: CASSFPGQGTDTQYF.

This clone turned up a few times. Other DNA sequences from this sample encode an identical CDR3 as well. The DNA of the CDR3 is TGCGCCAGCAGCTTGGCGGACGAGCAGTACTTC. Its protein product is CASSLADEQYF. The rearrangement uses TRBV5-1 and TRBJ2-7; D gene unclear. Germline V gives CDR1 SGHRS, CDR2 YFSETQ. The CDR3 extends over 11 amino acids. V lost 0 bases, J lost 5 bases, and 3 bases lay in between.

This rearrangement joins TRBV9 to TRBJ2-1, with 12 nucleotides matching TRBD2. Germline assignment: CDR1 SGDLS and CDR2 YYNGEE. J gave up 0 bases and V 3 bases, and 10 bases lay outside the gene matches. There are 19 residues in the CDR3. CDR3 bases: TGTGCCAGCAGCGGAGGACTAGCGGGACTGATGAGCTCCTACAATGAGCAGTTCTTC. Amino acid sequence: CASSGGLAGLMSSYNEQFF.

The rearrangement uses TRBV5-1 and TRBJ2-3, with D hard to call. The CDR3 length is 14 residues. Germline V gene data show CDR1 as SGHRS and CDR2 as YFSETQ. Trimming cost V 0 bases and J 6 bases, with 11 bases left between them. The CDR3 here is CASSLVTDPDTQYF. The CDR3 DNA is TGCGCCAGCAGCTTGGTGACGGACCCTGATACGCAGTATTTT.

The genes are TRBV6-1 and TRBJ1-5; D not certain. Trimming shortened V by 2 bases and J by 1 base, and 6 bases separated the two germline ends. The germline CDR1 and CDR2 sequences are MNHNS and SASEGT. The length of the CDR3 is 14 residues. The CDR3 nucleotides are TGTGCCAGCAGTGAATTCAGCAGCAATCAGCCCCAGCATTTT. Amino acids: CASSEFSSNQPQHF.

This chain links TRBV6-1 with TRBJ1-5; weak D call: TRBD1 (5 bases). This CDR3 is built from 17 residues. V gave up 1 base and J gave up 0 bases, with 13 bases separating them. From germline, CDR1 is MNHNS and CDR2 SASEGT. For the CDR3, the DNA is TGTGCCAGCAGTGAAGGAGGGGCAGTCAGTAGCAATCAGCCCCAGCATTTT. It yields the protein CASSEGGAVSSNQPQHF.

This rearrangement joins TRBV5-1 to TRBJ1-2; no firm D call. Germline lookup yields CDR1 SGHRS and CDR2 YFSETQ. Trimming cost V 0 bases and J 4 bases, with 10 bases left between them. The CDR3 runs to 14 residues. CDR3 loop: CASSLEVPGYGYTF. The CDR3 DNA reads as TGCGCCAGCAGCTTGGAGGTCCCGGGCTATGGCTACACCTTC.

V usage is TRBV28 and J usage is TRBJ1-4, with D maybe TRBD1 (5 bases). Trimming pared 6 bases from V and 1 base from J, leaving 12 bases between. The CDR3 loop spans 15 amino acids. Germline CDR1 and CDR2: MDHEN and SYDVKM. The CDR3 here is CASRLMGVTNEKLFF. CDR3 bases: TGTGCCAGCAGATTAATGGGGGTAACTAATGAAAAACTGTTTTTT.

The genes are TRBV11-2 and TRBJ2-5, with 14 bases identical to TRBD2. The germline V gene has CDR1 SGHAT and CDR2 FQNNGV. The CDR3 covers 16 residues. J lost 4 bases, V lost 3 bases, and 4 bases had no gene match. CDR3 sequence reads: CASSFTGTSGGETQYF. Here the CDR3 DNA reads TGTGCCAGCAGCTTTACCGGGACTAGCGGGGGAGAGACCCAGTACTTC.

This clone has just one count. This rearrangement joins TRBV27 to TRBJ2-5; D unclear. The V end lost 2 bases, the J end lost 0 bases, and 7 bases lay between the germline ends. Per germline, CDR1 MNHEY and CDR2 SMNVEV (reference sequence). The length of the CDR3 is 14 residues. This chain's CDR3 is CASSLNSYQETQYF. Written as DNA, the CDR3 is TGTGCCAGCAGTTTAAACAGCTACCAAGAGACCCAGTACTTC.

The chain employs TRBV19 and TRBJ1-4; D remains unclear. CDR3 length: 15 residues. Trimming took off 5 bases at V and 3 bases at J, with 13 bases between the two ends. From germline, CDR1 is LNHDA and CDR2 SQIVND (reference sequence). CDR3 sequence (DNA): TGTGCCAGTAGTGCCTCAGTCGGGGCTAATGAAAAACTGTTTTTT. Its protein is CASSASVGANEKLFF.

The chain carries TRBV15 and TRBJ2-5, with D perhaps given as TRBD1 or TRBD2 (6 bases each). Trimming cost V 3 bases and J 0 bases, with 11 bases left between them. The CDR3 length is 15 residues. Germline V lookup: CDR1 LNHNV, CDR2 YYDKDF (reference sequence). The CDR3 protein is CATSSRRGHQETQYF. CDR3 DNA sequence: TGTGCCACCAGCAGTCGCCGGGGGCACCAAGAGACCCAGTACTTC. Together with reference TRBV15 and TRBJ2-5, the CDR3 gives the full variable domain: DAMVIQNPRYQVTQFGKPVTLSCSQTLNHNVMYWYQQKSSQAPKLLFHYYDKDFNNEADTPDNFQSRRPNTSFCFLDIRSPGLGDTAMYLCATSSRRGHQETQYFGPGTRLLVL.

The genes are TRBV4-1 and TRBJ2-7, with D perhaps matching TRBD1 or TRBD2 (5 bases each). Trimming left V 0 bases short and J 6 bases short, with 15 bases between. This CDR3 contains 15 residues. Per germline, CDR1 MGHRA and CDR2 YSYEKL. DNA of the CDR3: TGCGCCAGCAGCCAAGAGGGGACCCACGGGCGCGAGCAGTACTTC. It yields the protein CASSQEGTHGREQYF.

The chain recombines TRBV19 with TRBJ2-5; 7 positions match TRBD1. CDR3 size: 15 residues. J lost 4 bases, V lost 6 bases, and 11 bases had no gene match. CDR1 is LNHDA and CDR2 is SQIVND in the germline V gene (reference sequence). This chain's CDR3 is CASRRGQGVVETQYF. The CDR3 DNA sequence: TGTGCCAGTAGAAGGGGCCAGGGGGTTGTAGAGACCCAGTACTTC.

This clone was seen just once. The gene calls are TRBV9 and TRBJ2-7, with D tentatively TRBD1 (6 bases). Deletions cut 3 bases from V and 1 base from J, with 8 bases between. This CDR3 region has 13 residues. Germline V gene lookup returns CDR1 SGDLS and CDR2 YYNGEE. CDR3 nucleotides: TGTGCCAGCAGCGCAGGACAGTCCTACGAGCAGTACTTC. Protein sequence: CASSAGQSYEQYF.

This chain joins TRBV5-1 and TRBJ2-1, with D tentatively TRBD2 (6 bases). CDR1 is SGHRS, CDR2 YFSETQ, per germline. With 0 bases removed from V and 6 bases from J, the gap between germline ends came to 19 bases. This CDR3 has 17 residues. Here the CDR3 DNA reads TGCGCCAGCAGCTTGGGGTACGGCGGGAAGGCGGTCAATGAGCAGTTCTTC. Protein sequence: CASSLGYGGKAVNEQFF.

The J gene is TRBJ2-7, the V gene TRBV5-1; 11 bases fit TRBD1. Germline assignment: CDR1 SGHRS and CDR2 YFSETQ. CDR3 length equals 17 residues. With 2 bases clipped from V and 0 bases from J, the junction kept 7 bases outside the gene matches. The CDR3 DNA is TGCGCCAGCAGCTTCCGGACAGGGGGCCAGAGCTCCTACGAGCAGTACTTC. Protein sequence: CASSFRTGGQSSYEQYF.

The chain recombines TRBV5-1 with TRBJ2-1; 9 nucleotides match TRBD2. CDR3 length: 17 amino acids. Germline-derived CDR1 and CDR2 are SGHRS and YFSETQ. V shed 0 bases, J shed 0 bases, and the junction held 4 bases outside the gene matches. The CDR3 is CASSLGLAVSSYNEQFF. The CDR3 coding sequence is TGCGCCAGCAGCTTGGGACTAGCGGTGAGCTCCTACAATGAGCAGTTCTTC.

The chain carries TRBV11-2 and TRBJ2-2; 8 nucleotides agree with TRBD1. Unmatched junction bases numbered 5, after V lost 4 bases and J lost 1 base. CDR3 length: 16 residues. The germline V gene has CDR1 SGHAT and CDR2 FQNNGV. CDR3 DNA sequence: TGTGCCAGCAGCTCGTACGGGACAGGGAACACCGGGGAGCTGTTTTTT. It yields the protein CASSSYGTGNTGELFF.

CDR3 DNA sequence: TGTGCCAGCAGTCCGGGAATTGGCGGGAGTTCAGATACGCAGTATTTT. This sequence encodes CASSPGIGGSSDTQYF. The rearrangement uses TRBV6-6 and TRBJ2-3; 7 nucleotides align to TRBD2. The CDR3 consists of 16 residues. The J segment lost 4 bases and the V segment lost 5 bases, leaving 12 bases of the junction unmatched. CDR1 is MNHNY, CDR2 SVGAGI, per germline (reference sequence).

This clone was picked up one time. The chain combines TRBV28 with TRBJ2-7; D ambiguous. V lost 6 bases and J 0 bases, leaving 18 bases between the germline ends. This CDR3 has 16 residues. In germline, CDR1 is MDHEN, CDR2 SYDVKM. The CDR3: CASSTPGQSDSYEQYF. CDR3 in DNA: TGTGCCAGCAGCACCCCGGGCCAATCCGACTCCTACGAGCAGTACTTC.

This chain links TRBV28 with TRBJ2-5; 9 bases align to TRBD2. Germline V gene lookup returns CDR1 MDHEN and CDR2 SYDVKM. The CDR3 runs 14 residues. The junction had 7 bases not matched to a gene; V was cut back by 6 bases and J by 5 bases. The CDR3 sequence is CASRAGTSQETQYF. CDR3 nucleotides: TGTGCCAGCAGAGCCGGGACTAGCCAGGAGACCCAGTACTTC.

The chain employs TRBV5-4 and TRBJ2-5; the D is unclear. Germline V CDR1 and CDR2: SGHNT, YYREEE (reference sequence). The CDR3 has 13 residues. The ends were cut back, 4 bases at V and 2 bases at J, with 9 bases in the middle. This CDR3 is CASSTPTQETQYF. For the CDR3, the DNA is TGTGCCAGCAGCACCCCGACTCAAGAGACCCAGTACTTC.